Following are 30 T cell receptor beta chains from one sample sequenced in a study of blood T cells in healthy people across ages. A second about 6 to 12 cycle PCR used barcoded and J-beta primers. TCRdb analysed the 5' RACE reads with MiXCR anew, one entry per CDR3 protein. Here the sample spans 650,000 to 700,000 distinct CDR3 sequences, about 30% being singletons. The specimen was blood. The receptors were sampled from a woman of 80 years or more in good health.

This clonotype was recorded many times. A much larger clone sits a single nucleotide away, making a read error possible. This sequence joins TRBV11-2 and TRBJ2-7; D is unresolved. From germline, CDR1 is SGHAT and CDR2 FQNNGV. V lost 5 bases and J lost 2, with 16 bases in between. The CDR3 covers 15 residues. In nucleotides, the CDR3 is TGTGCCAGCAGCCCCCGGCGGCCCGATACCTACGAGCAGTACTTC. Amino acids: CASSPRRPDTYEQYF.

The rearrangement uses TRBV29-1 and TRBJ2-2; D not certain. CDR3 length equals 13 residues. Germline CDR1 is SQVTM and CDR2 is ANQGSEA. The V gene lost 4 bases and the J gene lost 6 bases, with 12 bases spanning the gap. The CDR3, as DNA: TGCAGCGTTGCGCCCTTTGGGTCCGGGGAGCTGTTTTTT. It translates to CSVAPFGSGELFF.

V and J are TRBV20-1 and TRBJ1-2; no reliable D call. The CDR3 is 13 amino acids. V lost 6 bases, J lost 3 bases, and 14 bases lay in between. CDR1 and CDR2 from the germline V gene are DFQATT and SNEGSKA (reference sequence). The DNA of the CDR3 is TGCAGTGCCATCATGGTCGGGTACTATGGCTACACCTTC. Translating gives CSAIMVGYYGYTF.

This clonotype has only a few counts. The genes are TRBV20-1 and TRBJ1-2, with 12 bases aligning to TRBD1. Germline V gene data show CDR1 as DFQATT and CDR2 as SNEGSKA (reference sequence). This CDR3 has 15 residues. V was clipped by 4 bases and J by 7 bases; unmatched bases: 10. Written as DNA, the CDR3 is TGCAGTGCTACCCGCCGGGACAGGGGGCGAGGTGGCTACACCTTC. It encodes CSATRRDRGRGGYTF.

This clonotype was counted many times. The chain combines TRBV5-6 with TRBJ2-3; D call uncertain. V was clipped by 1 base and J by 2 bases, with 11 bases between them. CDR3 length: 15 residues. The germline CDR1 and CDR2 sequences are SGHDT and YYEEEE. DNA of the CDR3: TGTGCCAGCAGCTTGTACCGGCACTACACAGATACGCAGTATTTT. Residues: CASSLYRHYTDTQYF.

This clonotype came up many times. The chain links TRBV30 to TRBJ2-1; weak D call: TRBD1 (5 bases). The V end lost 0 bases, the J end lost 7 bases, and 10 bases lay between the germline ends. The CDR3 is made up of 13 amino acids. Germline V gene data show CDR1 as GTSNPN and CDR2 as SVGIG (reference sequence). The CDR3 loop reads CAWSVRGRNEQFF. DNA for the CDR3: TGTGCCTGGAGTGTAAGGGGTCGGAATGAGCAGTTCTTC.

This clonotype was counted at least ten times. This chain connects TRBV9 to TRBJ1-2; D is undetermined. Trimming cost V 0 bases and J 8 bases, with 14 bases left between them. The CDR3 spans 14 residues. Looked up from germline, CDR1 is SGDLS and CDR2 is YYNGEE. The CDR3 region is CASSVDHTSKGYTF. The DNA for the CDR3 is TGTGCCAGCAGCGTAGATCACACTTCGAAAGGCTACACCTTC.

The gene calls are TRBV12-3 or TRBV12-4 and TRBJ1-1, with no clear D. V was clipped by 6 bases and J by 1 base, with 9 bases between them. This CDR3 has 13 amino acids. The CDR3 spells CASRTLGNTEAFF. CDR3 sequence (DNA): TGTGCCAGCAGAACCTTGGGGAACACTGAAGCTTTCTTT.

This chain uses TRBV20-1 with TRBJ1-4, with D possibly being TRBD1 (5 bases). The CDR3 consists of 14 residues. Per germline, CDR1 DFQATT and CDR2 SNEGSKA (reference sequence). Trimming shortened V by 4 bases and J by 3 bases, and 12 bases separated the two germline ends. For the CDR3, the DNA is TGCAGTGCTATTCCGGGACGGGCTAATGAAAAACTGTTTTTT. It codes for CSAIPGRANEKLFF.

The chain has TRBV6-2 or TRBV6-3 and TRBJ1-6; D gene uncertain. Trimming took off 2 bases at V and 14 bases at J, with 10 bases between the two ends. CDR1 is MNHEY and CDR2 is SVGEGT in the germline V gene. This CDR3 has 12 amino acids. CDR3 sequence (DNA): TGTGCCAGCAGTTACCCCGGTCCATCCCTCCACTTT. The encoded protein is CASSYPGPSLHF.

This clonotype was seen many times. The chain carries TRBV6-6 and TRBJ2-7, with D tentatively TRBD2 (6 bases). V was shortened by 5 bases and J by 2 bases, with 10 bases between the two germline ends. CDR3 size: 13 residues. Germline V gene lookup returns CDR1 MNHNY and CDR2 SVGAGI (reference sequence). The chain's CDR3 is CASSNGGTYEQYF. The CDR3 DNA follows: TGTGCCAGCAGTAACGGGGGAACCTACGAGCAGTACTTC.

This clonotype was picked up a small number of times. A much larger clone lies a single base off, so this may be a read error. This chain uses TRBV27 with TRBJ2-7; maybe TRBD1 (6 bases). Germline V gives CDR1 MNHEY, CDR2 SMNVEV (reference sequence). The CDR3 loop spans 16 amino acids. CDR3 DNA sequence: TGTGCCTGCAGTTTACTCCCAGGGGTACACTCCTACGAGCAGTACTTC. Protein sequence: CACSLLPGVHSYEQYF.

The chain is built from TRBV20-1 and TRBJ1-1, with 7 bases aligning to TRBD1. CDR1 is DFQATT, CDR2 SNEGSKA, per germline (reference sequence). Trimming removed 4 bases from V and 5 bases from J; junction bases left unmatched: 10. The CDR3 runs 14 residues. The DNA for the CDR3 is TGCAGTGCTACCCAACAGGGGAGGGGAACTGAAGCTTTCTTT. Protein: CSATQQGRGTEAFF.

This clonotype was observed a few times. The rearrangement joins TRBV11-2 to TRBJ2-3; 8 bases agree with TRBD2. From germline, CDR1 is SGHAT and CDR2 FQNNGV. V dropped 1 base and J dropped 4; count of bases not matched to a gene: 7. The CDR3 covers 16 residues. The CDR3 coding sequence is TGTGCCAGCAGCTTAGTGTTCGGGGGGGTGCCAGATACGCAGTATTTT. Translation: CASSLVFGGVPDTQYF.

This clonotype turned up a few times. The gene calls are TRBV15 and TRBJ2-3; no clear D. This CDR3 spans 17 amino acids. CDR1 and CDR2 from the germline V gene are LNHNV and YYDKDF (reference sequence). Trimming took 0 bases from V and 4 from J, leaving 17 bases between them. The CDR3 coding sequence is TGTGCCACCAGCAGAGAGGATAGGGCCGCGACTCCAGATACGCAGTATTTT. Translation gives CATSREDRAATPDTQYF.

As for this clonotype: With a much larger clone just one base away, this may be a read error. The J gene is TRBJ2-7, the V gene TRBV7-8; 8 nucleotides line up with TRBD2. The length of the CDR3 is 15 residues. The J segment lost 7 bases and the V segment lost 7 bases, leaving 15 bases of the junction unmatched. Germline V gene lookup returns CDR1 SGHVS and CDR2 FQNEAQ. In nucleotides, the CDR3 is TGTGCCAGCACTTTAAGGCTAGCGGGTATCAATGAGCAGTACTTC. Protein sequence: CASTLRLAGINEQYF.

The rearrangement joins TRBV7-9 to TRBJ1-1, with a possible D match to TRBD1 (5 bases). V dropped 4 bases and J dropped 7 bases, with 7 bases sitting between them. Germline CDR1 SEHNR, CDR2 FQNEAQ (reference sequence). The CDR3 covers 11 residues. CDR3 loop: CASSYRIEAFF. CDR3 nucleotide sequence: TGTGCCAGCAGCTACAGGATTGAAGCTTTCTTT.

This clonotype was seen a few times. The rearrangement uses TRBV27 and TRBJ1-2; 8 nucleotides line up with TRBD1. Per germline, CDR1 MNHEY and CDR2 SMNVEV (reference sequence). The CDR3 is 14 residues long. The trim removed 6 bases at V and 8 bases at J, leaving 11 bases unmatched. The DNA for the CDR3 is TGTGCCAGCAGCCCAACGACAGGGGTGGCGGGCTACACCTTC. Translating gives CASSPTTGVAGYTF.

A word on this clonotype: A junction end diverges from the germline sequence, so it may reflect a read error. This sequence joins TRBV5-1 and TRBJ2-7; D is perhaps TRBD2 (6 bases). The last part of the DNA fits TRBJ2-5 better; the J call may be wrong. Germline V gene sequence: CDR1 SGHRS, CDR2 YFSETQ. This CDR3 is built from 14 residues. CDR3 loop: CAGSLAGPRETQYF. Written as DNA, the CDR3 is TGCGCCGGCAGCTTGGCGGGGCCGAGGGAGACCCAGTACTTC.

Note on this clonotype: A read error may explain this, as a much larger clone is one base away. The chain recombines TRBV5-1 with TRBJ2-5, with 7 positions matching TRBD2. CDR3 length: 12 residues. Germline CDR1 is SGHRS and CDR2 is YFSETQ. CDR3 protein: CVSSGAEETQYF. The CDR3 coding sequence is TGCGTCAGCAGCGGGGCTGAGGAGACCCAGTACTTC.

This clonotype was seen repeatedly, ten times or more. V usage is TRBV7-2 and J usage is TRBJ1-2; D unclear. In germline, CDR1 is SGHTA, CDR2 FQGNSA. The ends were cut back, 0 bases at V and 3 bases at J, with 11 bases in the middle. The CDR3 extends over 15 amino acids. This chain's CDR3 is CASSLARTEYYGYTF. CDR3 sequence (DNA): TGTGCCAGCAGCTTAGCCAGGACGGAGTACTATGGCTACACCTTC.

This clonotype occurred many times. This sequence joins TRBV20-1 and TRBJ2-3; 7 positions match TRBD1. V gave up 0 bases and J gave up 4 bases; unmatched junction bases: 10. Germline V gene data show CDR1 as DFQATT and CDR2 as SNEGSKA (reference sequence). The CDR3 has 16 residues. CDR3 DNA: TGCAGTGCTAGAGATGTTTTCAGGGGGTTCGCAGATACGCAGTATTTT. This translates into CSARDVFRGFADTQYF.

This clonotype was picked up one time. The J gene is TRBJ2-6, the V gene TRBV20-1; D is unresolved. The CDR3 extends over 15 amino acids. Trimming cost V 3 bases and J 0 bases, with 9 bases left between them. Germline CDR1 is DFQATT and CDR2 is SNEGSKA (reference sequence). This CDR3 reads CSARSWVSGANVLTF. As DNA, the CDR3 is TGCAGTGCTAGGAGTTGGGTCTCTGGGGCCAACGTCCTGACTTTC.

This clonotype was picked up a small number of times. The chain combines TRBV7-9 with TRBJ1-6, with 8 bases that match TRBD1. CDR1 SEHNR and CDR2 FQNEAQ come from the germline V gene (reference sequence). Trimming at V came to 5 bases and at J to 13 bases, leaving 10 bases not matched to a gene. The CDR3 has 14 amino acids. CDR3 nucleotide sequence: TGTGCCAGCAGCCGCGGACAGGGCCAACCCCCCCTCCACTTT. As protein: CASSRGQGQPPLHF.

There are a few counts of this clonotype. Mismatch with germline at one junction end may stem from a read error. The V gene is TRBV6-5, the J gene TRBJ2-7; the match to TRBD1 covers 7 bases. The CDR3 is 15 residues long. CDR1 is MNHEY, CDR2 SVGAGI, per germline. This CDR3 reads CTSSYSAGGPYEQYF. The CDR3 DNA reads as TGTACCAGCAGTTACTCGGCAGGGGGACCCTACGAGCAGTACTTC.

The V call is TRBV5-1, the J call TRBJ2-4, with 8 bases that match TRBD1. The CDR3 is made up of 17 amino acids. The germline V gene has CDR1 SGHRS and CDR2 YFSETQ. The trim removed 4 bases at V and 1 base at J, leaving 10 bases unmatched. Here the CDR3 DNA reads TGCGCCAGCAGCCCAGACAGGGGAGGTTCGGCCAAAAACATTCAGTACTTC. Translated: CASSPDRGGSAKNIQYF.

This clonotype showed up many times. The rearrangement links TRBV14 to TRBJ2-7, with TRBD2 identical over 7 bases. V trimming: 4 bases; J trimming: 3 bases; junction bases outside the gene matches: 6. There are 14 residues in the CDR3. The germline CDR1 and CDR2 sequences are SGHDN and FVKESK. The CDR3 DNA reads TGTGCCAGCAGCCCGGGACTATTGGTCTACGAGCAGTACTTC. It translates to CASSPGLLVYEQYF.

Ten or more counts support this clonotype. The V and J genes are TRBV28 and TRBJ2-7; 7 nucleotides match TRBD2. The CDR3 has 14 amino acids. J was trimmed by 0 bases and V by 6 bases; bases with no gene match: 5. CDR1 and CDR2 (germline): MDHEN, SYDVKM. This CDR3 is CASRRGDSSYEQYF. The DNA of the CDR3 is TGTGCCAGCAGACGGGGGGACTCCTCCTACGAGCAGTACTTC.

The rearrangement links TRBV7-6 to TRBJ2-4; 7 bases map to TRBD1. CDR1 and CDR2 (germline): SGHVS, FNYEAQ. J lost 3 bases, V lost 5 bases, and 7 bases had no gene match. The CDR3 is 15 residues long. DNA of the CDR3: TGTGCCAGCAGCGATGGGACAGTAGACAAAAACATTCAGTACTTC. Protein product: CASSDGTVDKNIQYF.

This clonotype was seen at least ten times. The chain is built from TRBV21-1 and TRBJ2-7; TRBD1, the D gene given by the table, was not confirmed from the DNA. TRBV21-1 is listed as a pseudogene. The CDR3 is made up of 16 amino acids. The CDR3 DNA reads TGTGCCAGCAGCAAAGAAAGGGGACAGGTCCTACTGGAGCAGTACTTC. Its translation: CASSKERGQVLLEQYF.